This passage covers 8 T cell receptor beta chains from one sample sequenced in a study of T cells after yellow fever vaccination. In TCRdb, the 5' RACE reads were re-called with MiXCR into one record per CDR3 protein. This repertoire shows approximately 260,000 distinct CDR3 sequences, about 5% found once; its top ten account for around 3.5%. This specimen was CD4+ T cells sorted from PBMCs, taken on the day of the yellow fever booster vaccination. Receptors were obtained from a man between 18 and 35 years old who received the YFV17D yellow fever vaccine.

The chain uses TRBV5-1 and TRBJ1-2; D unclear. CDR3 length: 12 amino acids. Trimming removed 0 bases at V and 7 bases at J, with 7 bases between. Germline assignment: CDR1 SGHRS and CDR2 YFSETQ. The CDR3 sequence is CASSLGSGGYTF. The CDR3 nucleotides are TGCGCCAGCAGCTTGGGCTCCGGTGGCTACACCTTC.

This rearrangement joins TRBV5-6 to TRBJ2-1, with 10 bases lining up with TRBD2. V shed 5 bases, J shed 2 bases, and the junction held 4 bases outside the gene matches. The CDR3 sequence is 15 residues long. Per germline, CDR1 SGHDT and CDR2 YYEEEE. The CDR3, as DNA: TGTGCCAGCAGAAGACTAGCGGGCACCTACAATGAGCAGTTCTTC. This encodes CASRRLAGTYNEQFF.

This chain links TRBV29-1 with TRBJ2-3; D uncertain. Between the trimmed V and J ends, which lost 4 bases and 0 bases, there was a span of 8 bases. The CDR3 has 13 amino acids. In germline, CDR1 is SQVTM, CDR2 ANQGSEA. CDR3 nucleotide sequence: TGCAGCGTTGCCGGGCATAGCACAGATACGCAGTATTTT. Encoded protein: CSVAGHSTDTQYF.

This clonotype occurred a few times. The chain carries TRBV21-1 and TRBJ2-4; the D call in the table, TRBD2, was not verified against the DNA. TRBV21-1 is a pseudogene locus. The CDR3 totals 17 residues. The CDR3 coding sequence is TGTGCCAGCAGCAAAGGCACCGGGACTAGCGGGGGAAACATTCAGTACTTC. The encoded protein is CASSKGTGTSGGNIQYF.

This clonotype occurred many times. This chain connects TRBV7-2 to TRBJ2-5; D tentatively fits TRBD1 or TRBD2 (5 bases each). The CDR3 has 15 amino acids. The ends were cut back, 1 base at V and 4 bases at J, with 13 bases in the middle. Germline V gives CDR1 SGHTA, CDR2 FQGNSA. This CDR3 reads CASSLGTRGGETQYF. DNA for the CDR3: TGTGCCAGCAGCTTAGGCACTCGGGGCGGAGAGACCCAGTACTTC.

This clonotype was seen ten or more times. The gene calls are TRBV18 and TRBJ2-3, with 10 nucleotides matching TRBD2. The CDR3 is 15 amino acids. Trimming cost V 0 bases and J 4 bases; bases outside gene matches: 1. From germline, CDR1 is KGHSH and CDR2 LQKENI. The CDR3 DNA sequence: TGTGCCAGCTCACCACCCCTAGCGGGGGCAGATACGCAGTATTTT. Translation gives CASSPPLAGADTQYF. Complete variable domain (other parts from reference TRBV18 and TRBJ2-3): NAGVMQNPRHLVRRRGQEARLRCSPMKGHSHVYWYRQLPEEGLKFMVYLQKENIIDESGMPKERFSAEFPKEGPSILRIQQVVRGDSAAYFCASSPPLAGADTQYFGPGTRLTVL.

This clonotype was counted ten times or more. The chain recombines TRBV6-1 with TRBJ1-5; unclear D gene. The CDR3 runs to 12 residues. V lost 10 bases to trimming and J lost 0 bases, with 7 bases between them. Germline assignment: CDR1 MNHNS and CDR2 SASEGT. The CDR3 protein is CATIASNQPQHF. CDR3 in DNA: TGTGCCACTATCGCTAGCAATCAGCCCCAGCATTTT.

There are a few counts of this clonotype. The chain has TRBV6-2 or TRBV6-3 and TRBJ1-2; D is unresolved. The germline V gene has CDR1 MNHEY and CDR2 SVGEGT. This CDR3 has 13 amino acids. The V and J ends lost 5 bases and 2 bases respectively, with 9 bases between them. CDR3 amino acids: CASSPPLNYGYTF. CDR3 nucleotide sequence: TGTGCCAGCAGTCCCCCCCTCAACTATGGCTACACCTTC.